The 24 T cell receptor beta chains presented below share a single source sample, sequenced in a study of blood T cell repertoires in COVID-19. TCRdb's copy holds only in-frame clones and misses some; the assay was immunoSEQ multiplex PCR. This sample has approximately 64,000 clones; more than 70% occur once, and the top ten carry 10%. Sequenced sample: PBMCs or T cells enriched from blood (not recorded which). All receptors derive from a woman aged 40-49 years who had recovered from COVID-19.

The chain employs TRBV7-6 and TRBJ2-2; tentatively, D is TRBD1 (5 bases). V was shortened by 5 bases and J by 5 bases, with 9 bases between the two germline ends. This CDR3 is built from 13 residues. The germline V gene encodes CDR1 SGHVS and CDR2 FNYEAQ. CDR3 sequence (DNA): TGTGCCAGCAGCGCAGGGCGGACCGGGGAGCTGTTTTTT. This gives the protein CASSAGRTGELFF.

The rearrangement links TRBV5-1 to TRBJ2-3; TRBD2 might be the D (7 bases). The CDR3 contains 16 residues. Germline CDR1 SGHRS, CDR2 YFSETQ. With 2 bases removed from V and 2 bases from J, the gap between germline ends came to 15 bases. The CDR3: CASSFGGAWVTDTQYF. CDR3 nucleotides: TGCGCCAGCAGCTTTGGGGGGGCATGGGTCACAGATACGCAGTATTTT.

This chain links TRBV2 with TRBJ2-3, with D tentatively TRBD2 (6 bases). Germline CDR1 SNHLY, CDR2 FYNNEI. Deletions cut 7 bases from V and 6 bases from J, with 11 bases between. The CDR3 contains 12 residues. The CDR3 protein is CASKGRGDTQYF. Written as DNA, the CDR3 is TGTGCCAGCAAGGGACGGGGGGATACGCAGTATTTT. The full variable domain, completed using reference TRBV2 and TRBJ2-3, is EPEVTQTPSHQVTQMGQEVILRCVPISNHLYFYWYRQILGQKVEFLVSFYNNEISEKSEIFDDQFSVERPDGSNFTLKIRSTKLEDSAMYFCASKGRGDTQYFGPGTRLTVL.

The V call is TRBV7-9, the J call TRBJ2-1; 7 nucleotides match TRBD1. Germline V CDR1 and CDR2: SEHNR, FQNEAQ (reference sequence). The CDR3 runs 12 residues. V lost 6 bases, J lost 5 bases, and 1 base stayed unmatched. The CDR3 region is CASRQGNNEQFF. The CDR3 DNA follows: TGTGCCAGCAGACAGGGGAACAATGAGCAGTTCTTC.

The chain carries TRBV19 and TRBJ1-6; D perhaps matches TRBD1 (5 bases). V was cut by 9 bases and J by 0 bases, with 15 bases left in between. This CDR3 has 16 amino acids. Germline V lookup: CDR1 LNHDA, CDR2 SQIVND (reference sequence). CDR3 sequence: CASSRGINSYNSPLHF. DNA of the CDR3: TGTGCCAGCTCGCGGGGGATTAACTCCTATAATTCACCCCTCCACTTT.

This chain uses TRBV5-4 with TRBJ2-7; D might be TRBD2 (5 bases). Germline V gene data show CDR1 as SGHNT and CDR2 as YYREEE (reference sequence). V lost 2 bases and J lost 6, with 15 bases in between. The CDR3 runs 14 residues. The chain's CDR3 is CASSLPPAEGEQYF. The CDR3 bases are TGTGCCAGCAGCTTACCCCCGGCCGAGGGCGAGCAGTACTTC.

The chain uses TRBV5-1 and TRBJ1-4, with 7 bases fitting TRBD1. Germline V gene data show CDR1 as SGHRS and CDR2 as YFSETQ. The ends lost 3 bases at V and 7 bases at J; junction bases unmatched: 9. The CDR3 totals 15 residues. The CDR3 DNA is TGCGCCAGCAGCTCAACAGGGGTCATGGGTGAAAAACTGTTTTTT. Translation gives CASSSTGVMGEKLFF.

The CDR3 sequence: CASSLGLAEEETQYF. The CDR3 nucleotides are TGTGCCAGCAGCTTGGGACTAGCGGAAGAAGAGACCCAGTACTTC. The V gene is TRBV7-2, the J gene TRBJ2-5, with TRBD2 matching over 11 bases. CDR3 length equals 15 residues. V lost 3 bases and J lost 3; bases outside the gene matches: 3. Germline values: CDR1 SGHTA, CDR2 FQGNSA.

The chain employs TRBV5-1 and TRBJ1-1; 7 nucleotides match TRBD1. Germline V CDR1 and CDR2: SGHRS, YFSETQ. The CDR3 consists of 18 residues. V was pared by 0 bases and J by 2 bases, with 13 bases of the junction left unmatched. Written as DNA, the CDR3 is TGCGCCAGCAGCTTGGGGACAGGTGCGGAGTTGAGAAACACTGAAGCTTTCTTT. It specifies CASSLGTGAELRNTEAFF.

V usage is TRBV11-2 and J usage is TRBJ1-1; D perhaps matches TRBD1 (5 bases). Germline V gene sequence: CDR1 SGHAT, CDR2 FQNNGV. V dropped 0 bases and J dropped 4 bases, with 12 bases sitting between them. The CDR3 consists of 15 residues. CDR3 in amino acids: CASSLEGRGGTEAFF. Here the CDR3 DNA reads TGTGCCAGCAGCTTAGAGGGTCGGGGGGGCACTGAAGCTTTCTTT.

The V call is TRBV24-1, the J call TRBJ2-1, with D tentatively TRBD2 (7 bases). The CDR3 sequence is 17 residues long. Trimming removed 0 bases from V and 0 bases from J, with 11 bases in between. From germline, CDR1 is KGHDR and CDR2 SFDVKD. The CDR3 reads CATSDLRGGSSYNEQFF. The CDR3 region has the DNA TGTGCCACCAGTGATTTGAGGGGGGGGTCCTCCTACAATGAGCAGTTCTTC.

This clone showed up just a few times. Other DNA sequences in this sample translate to the same CDR3. V is TRBV10-3 and J is TRBJ1-5; D is unclear. Germline CDR1 and CDR2: ENHRY and SYGVKD. The CDR3 totals 14 residues. V lost 8 bases and J lost 0, with 11 bases in between. The CDR3 DNA reads as TGTGCCATCGGAACCGGAGATAGCAATCAGCCCCAGCATTTT. Its protein is CAIGTGDSNQPQHF.

For the CDR3, the DNA is TGTGCCAGCAGCCACCGGGGGGGGTCCGAGACCCAGTACTTC. Amino acids: CASSHRGGSETQYF. The V and J genes are TRBV14 and TRBJ2-5; TRBD2 matches 8 bases. CDR1 SGHDN and CDR2 FVKESK come from the germline V gene. The CDR3 covers 14 residues. The V segment lost 3 bases and the J segment 5 bases; nucleotides outside the gene matches: 5.

The chain has TRBV7-9 and TRBJ1-6, with D possibly TRBD1 on 6 matching bases. The germline V gene encodes CDR1 SEHNR and CDR2 FQNEAQ (reference sequence). The CDR3 contains 15 residues. V dropped 1 base and J dropped 10 bases, with 14 bases sitting between them. The CDR3 reads CASSLGGGQSSPLHF. For the CDR3, the DNA is TGTGCCAGCAGCTTAGGGGGGGGGCAATCCTCACCCCTCCACTTT.

This chain connects TRBV10-1 to TRBJ1-1; no clear D. The V and J ends lost 3 bases and 2 bases respectively, with 10 bases between them. This CDR3 has 14 amino acids. Germline V gene data show CDR1 as WNHNN and CDR2 as SYGVQD (reference sequence). The DNA for the CDR3 is TGCGCCAGCAGTGACCCTACAGTCAACACTGAAGCTTTCTTT. Translating gives CASSDPTVNTEAFF.

This chain joins TRBV7-9 and TRBJ2-7; D remains ambiguous. The CDR3 length is 12 residues. Trimming shortened V by 3 bases and J by 2 bases, and 5 bases separated the two germline ends. CDR1 and CDR2 (germline): SEHNR, FQNEAQ (reference sequence). The CDR3 DNA reads as TGTGCCAGCAGCTTTAGTCCCTACGAGCAGTACTTC. Protein sequence: CASSFSPYEQYF.

V gene TRBV11-3 combines with J gene TRBJ2-4; weak D call: TRBD2 (6 bases). V lost 6 bases to trimming and J lost 7 bases, with 13 bases between them. Germline V gene sequence: CDR1 SGHNT, CDR2 YENEEA. The CDR3 is 13 residues long. The CDR3 here is CASRGLSGNIQYF. In DNA, the CDR3 is TGTGCCAGCAGAGGACTAAGCGGCAACATTCAGTACTTC.

This clone was observed a few times. The chain has TRBV11-2 and TRBJ1-1; TRBD1 is a possible D gene (6 bases). This CDR3 has 14 amino acids. Deletions cut 1 base from V and 7 bases from J, with 13 bases between. Germline V CDR1 and CDR2: SGHAT, FQNNGV. The CDR3 region is CASSLGNRASEAFF. The CDR3 coding sequence is TGTGCCAGCAGCTTAGGAAACAGGGCTAGTGAAGCTTTCTTT.

The gene calls are TRBV27 and TRBJ2-7, with D hard to call. V was cut by 0 bases and J by 0 bases, with 12 bases left in between. The germline V gene has CDR1 MNHEY and CDR2 SMNVEV (reference sequence). The CDR3 has 16 residues. The CDR3 here is CASSLSHRVVSYEQYF. CDR3 DNA sequence: TGTGCCAGCAGTTTATCCCACAGAGTAGTCTCCTACGAGCAGTACTTC.

The chain has TRBV6-4 and TRBJ1-5; D is undetermined. V lost 3 bases and J 6 bases, leaving 9 bases between the germline ends. The CDR3 extends over 13 amino acids. Per the germline V gene, CDR1 is MRHNA and CDR2 is SNTAGT. The CDR3 region has the DNA TGTGCCAGCAGTGAGCGTTTCGGTCAGCCCCAGCATTTT. This gives the protein CASSERFGQPQHF.

The chain is built from TRBV6-5 and TRBJ1-2; no reliable D call. The CDR3 spans 13 residues. CDR1 and CDR2 from the germline V gene are MNHEY and SVGAGI. Trimming cost V 6 bases and J 2 bases, with 10 bases left between them. DNA for the CDR3: TGTGCCAGCAGGGAGGACGGAAACTATGGCTACACCTTC. Its translation: CASREDGNYGYTF.

CDR3 in amino acids: CASSYMGASNEKLFF. In nucleotides, the CDR3 is TGTGCCAGCAGTTACATGGGGGCATCTAATGAAAAACTGTTTTTT. This sequence joins TRBV6-5 and TRBJ1-4, with D perhaps matching TRBD1 (6 bases). This CDR3 spans 15 amino acids. The V end lost 2 bases, the J end lost 3 bases, and 10 bases lay between the germline ends. The germline CDR1 and CDR2 sequences are MNHEY and SVGAGI.

The chain uses TRBV18 and TRBJ1-5; the D is unclear. The CDR3 totals 12 residues. V shed 3 bases and J shed 9 bases, with 9 bases lying between them. Germline V gene sequence: CDR1 KGHSH, CDR2 LQKENI. The CDR3 here is CASSPEEGPQHF. The CDR3 nucleotides are TGTGCCAGCTCACCCGAAGAGGGGCCCCAGCATTTT.

The J gene is TRBJ1-2, the V gene TRBV7-9, with TRBD1 matching over 8 bases. Per the germline V gene, CDR1 is SEHNR and CDR2 is FQNEAQ (reference sequence). CDR3 length equals 17 residues. Trimming removed 2 bases from V and 1 base from J; junction bases left unmatched: 9. The CDR3 protein is CASSLSTGGVVNYGYTF. Written as DNA, the CDR3 is TGTGCCAGCAGCTTATCTACAGGGGGGGTAGTTAACTATGGCTACACCTTC.